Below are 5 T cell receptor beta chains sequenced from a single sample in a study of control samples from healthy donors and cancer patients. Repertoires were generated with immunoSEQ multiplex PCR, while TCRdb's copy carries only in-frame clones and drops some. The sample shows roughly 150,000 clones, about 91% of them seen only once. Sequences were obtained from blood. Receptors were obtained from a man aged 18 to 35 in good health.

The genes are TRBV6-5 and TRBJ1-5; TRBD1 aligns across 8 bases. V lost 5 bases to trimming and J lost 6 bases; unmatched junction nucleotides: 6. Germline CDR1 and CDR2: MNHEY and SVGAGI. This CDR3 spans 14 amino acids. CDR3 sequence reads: CASSPQGEFQPQHF. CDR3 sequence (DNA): TGTGCCAGCAGTCCACAGGGGGAATTTCAGCCCCAGCATTTT.

The CDR3 region is CASSLEDSHEQYF. CDR3 nucleotide sequence: TGCGCCAGCAGCTTGGAGGACAGCCATGAGCAGTACTTC. This sequence joins TRBV5-1 and TRBJ2-7, with D possibly matching TRBD1 (6 bases). V lost 0 bases to trimming and J lost 7 bases, with 11 bases between them. Germline-derived CDR1 and CDR2 are SGHRS and YFSETQ. The CDR3 is made up of 13 amino acids.

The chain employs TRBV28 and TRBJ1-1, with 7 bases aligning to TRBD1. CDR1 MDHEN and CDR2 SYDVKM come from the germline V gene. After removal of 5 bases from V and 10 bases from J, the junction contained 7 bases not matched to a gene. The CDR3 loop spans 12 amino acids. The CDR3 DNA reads TGTGCCAGCAGTATTACCCGGACAGGAGCTTTCTTT. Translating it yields CASSITRTGAFF.

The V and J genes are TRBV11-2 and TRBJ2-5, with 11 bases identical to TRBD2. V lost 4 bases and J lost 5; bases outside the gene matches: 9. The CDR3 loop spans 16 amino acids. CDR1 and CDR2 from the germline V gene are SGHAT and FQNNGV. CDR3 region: CASSSLSGGAGETQYF. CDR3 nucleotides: TGTGCCAGCAGCTCCCTTAGCGGGGGGGCCGGTGAGACCCAGTACTTC.

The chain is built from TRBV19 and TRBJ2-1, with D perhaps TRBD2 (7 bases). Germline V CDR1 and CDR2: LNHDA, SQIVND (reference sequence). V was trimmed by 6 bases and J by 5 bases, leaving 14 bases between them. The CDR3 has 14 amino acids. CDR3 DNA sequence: TGTGCCAGTAGGGCCCGGGGGGCGGACAATGAGCAGTTCTTC. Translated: CASRARGADNEQFF.